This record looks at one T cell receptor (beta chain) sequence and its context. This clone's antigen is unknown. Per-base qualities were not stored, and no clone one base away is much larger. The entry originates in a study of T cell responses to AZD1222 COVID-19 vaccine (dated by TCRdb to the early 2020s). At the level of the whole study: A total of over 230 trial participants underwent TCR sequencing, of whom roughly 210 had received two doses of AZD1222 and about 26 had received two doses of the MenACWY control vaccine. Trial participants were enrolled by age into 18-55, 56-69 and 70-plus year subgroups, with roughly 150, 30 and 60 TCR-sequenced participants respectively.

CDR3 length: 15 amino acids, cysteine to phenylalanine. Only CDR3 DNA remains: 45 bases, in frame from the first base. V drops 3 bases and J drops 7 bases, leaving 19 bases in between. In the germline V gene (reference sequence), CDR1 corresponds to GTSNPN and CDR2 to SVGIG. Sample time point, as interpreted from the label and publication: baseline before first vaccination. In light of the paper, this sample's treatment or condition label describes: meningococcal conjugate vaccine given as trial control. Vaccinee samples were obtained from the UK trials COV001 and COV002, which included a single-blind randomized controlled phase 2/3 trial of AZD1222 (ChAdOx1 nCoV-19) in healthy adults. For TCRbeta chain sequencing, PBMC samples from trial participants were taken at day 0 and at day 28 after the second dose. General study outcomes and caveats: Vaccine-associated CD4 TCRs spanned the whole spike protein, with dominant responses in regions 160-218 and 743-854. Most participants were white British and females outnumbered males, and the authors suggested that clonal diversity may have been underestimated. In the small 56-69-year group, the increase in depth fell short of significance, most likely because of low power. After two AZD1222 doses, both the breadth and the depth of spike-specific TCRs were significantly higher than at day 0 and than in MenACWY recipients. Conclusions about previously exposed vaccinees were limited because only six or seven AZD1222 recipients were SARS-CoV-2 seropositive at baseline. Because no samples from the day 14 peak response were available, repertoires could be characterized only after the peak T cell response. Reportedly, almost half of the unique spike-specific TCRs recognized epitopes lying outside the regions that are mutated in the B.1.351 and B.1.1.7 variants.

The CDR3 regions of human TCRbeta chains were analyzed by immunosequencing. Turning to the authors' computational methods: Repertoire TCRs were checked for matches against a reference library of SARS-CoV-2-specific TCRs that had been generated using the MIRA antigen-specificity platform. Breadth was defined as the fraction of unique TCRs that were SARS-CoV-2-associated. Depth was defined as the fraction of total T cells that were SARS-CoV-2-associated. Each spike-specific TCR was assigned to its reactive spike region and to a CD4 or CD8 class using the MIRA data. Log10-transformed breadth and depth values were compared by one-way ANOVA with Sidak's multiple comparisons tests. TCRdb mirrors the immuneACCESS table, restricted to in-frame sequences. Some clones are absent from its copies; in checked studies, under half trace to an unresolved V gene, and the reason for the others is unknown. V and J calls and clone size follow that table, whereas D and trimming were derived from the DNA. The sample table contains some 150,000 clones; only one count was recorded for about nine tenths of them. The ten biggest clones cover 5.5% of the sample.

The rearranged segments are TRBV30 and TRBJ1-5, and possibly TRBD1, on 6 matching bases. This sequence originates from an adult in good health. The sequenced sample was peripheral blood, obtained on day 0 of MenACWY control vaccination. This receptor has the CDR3 CAWSISGAGEQPQHF. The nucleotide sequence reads TGTGCCTGGAGCATCTCAGGGGCTGGAGAGCAGCCCCAGCATTTT. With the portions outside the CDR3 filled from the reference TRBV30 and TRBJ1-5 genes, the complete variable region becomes SQTIHQWPATLVQPVGSPLSLECTVEGTSNPNLYWYRQAAGRGLQLLFYSVGIGQISSEVPQNLSASRPQDRQFILSSKKLLLSDSGFYLCAWSISGAGEQPQHFGDGTRLSIL.